This T cell receptor beta chain emerged from a study of blood T cell repertoires in COVID-19. Study details: The study drew acute and convalescent COVID-19 samples from the United States, Italy and Spain.

Sequencing was performed with immunoSEQ multiplex PCR; in TCRdb, only in-frame clones are kept and a portion is missing. Of about 130,000 clones listed, 84% are singletons. Only one count was recorded for this clone. Germline CDR1 and CDR2: LNHDA and SQIVND (reference sequence). The CDR3 is made up of 13 amino acids. V shed 5 bases and J shed 5 bases, with 12 bases lying between them. The origin of this receptor is a human donor in a cohort sampled during active COVID-19. Sequencing was done on a sample of peripheral blood. This chain links TRBV19 with TRBJ1-1; D is undetermined. The CDR3 sequence: CASSSPMRTEAFF. The CDR3 coding sequence is TGTGCCAGTAGTTCCCCAATGAGGACTGAAGCTTTCTTT.